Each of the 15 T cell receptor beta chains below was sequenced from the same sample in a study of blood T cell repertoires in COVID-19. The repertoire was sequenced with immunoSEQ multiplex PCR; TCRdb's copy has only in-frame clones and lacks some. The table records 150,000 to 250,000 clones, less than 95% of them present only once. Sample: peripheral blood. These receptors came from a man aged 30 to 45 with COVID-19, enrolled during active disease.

CDR3 coding DNA: TGTGCCAGCAGTTTATCAGATCTCGGAAACACCATATATTTT. This encodes CASSLSDLGNTIYF. The J gene is TRBJ1-3, the V gene TRBV28; unclear D gene. CDR3 length equals 14 residues. Trimming removed 1 base from V and 4 bases from J, with 8 bases in between. Per germline, CDR1 MDHEN and CDR2 SYDVKM.

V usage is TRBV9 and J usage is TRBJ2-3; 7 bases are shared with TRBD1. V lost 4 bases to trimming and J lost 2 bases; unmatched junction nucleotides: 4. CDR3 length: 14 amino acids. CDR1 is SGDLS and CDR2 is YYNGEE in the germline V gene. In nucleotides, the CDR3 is TGTGCCAGCAGCAAGGGACAGACCACAGATACGCAGTATTTT. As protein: CASSKGQTTDTQYF.

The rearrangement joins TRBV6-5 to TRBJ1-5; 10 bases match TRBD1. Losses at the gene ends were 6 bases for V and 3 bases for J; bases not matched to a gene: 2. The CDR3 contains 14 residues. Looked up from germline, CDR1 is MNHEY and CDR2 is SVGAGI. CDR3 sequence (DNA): TGTGCCAGCAGCGGGACAGGGGCCAATCAGCCCCAGCATTTT. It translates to CASSGTGANQPQHF.

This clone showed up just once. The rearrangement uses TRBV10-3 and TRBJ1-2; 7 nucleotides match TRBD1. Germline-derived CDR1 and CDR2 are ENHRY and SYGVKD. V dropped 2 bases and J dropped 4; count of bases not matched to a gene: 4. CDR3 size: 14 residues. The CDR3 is CAISEGDSRYGYTF. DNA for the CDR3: TGTGCCATCAGTGAGGGGGACAGCCGCTATGGCTACACCTTC.

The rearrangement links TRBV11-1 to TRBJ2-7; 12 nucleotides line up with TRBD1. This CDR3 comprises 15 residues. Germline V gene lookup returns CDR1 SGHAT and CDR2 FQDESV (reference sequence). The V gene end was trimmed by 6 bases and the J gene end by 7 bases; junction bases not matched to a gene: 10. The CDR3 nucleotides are TGTGCCAGCAGGGCCGGGACAGGGGGCGTGGATGAGCAGTACTTC. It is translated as CASRAGTGGVDEQYF.

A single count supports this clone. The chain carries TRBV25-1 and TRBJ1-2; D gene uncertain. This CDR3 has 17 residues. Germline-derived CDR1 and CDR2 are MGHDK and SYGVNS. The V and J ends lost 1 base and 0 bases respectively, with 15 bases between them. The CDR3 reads CASSESLSDTANYGYTF. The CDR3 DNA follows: TGTGCCAGCAGTGAATCCCTTTCCGACACAGCTAACTATGGCTACACCTTC.

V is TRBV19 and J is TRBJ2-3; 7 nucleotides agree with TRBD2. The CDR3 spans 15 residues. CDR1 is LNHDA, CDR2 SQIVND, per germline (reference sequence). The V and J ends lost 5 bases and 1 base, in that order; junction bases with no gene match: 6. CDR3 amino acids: CASSLAGVGTDTQYF. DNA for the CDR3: TGTGCCAGTAGTCTGGCGGGGGTAGGCACAGATACGCAGTATTTT.

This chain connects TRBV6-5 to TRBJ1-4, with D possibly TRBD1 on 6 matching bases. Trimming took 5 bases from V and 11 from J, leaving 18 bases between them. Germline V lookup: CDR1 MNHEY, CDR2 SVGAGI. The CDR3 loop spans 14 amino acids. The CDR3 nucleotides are TGTGCCAGCAGTCCCGGACAGAGCATGAAGAAACTGTTTTTT. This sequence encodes CASSPGQSMKKLFF.

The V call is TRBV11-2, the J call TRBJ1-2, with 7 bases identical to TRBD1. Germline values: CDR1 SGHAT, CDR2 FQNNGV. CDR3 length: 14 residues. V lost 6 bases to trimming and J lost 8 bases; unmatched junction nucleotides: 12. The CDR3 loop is CASSLFRDSQGYTF. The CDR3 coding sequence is TGTGCCAGCAGTCTATTCCGGGACAGCCAAGGCTACACCTTC.

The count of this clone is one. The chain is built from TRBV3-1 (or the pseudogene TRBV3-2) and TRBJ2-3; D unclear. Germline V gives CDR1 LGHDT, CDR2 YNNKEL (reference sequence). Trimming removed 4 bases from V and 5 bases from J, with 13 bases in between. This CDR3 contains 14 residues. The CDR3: CASSPTAGLDTQYF. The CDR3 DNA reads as TGTGCCAGCAGCCCCACGGCAGGTTTAGATACGCAGTATTTT.

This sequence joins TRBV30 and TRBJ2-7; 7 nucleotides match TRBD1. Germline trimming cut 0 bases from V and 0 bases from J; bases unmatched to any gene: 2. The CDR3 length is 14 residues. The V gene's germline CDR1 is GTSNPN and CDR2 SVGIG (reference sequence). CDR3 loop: CAWSVGGFSYEQYF. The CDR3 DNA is TGTGCCTGGAGTGTAGGGGGCTTCTCCTACGAGCAGTACTTC.

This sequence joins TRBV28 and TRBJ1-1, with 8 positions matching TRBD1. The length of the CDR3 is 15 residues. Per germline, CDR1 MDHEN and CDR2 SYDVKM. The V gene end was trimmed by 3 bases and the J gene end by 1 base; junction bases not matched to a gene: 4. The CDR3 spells CASSFSGTGNTEAFF. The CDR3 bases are TGTGCCAGCAGTTTTTCCGGGACAGGGAACACTGAAGCTTTCTTT. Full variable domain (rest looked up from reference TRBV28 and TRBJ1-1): DVKVTQSSRYLVKRTGEKVFLECVQDMDHENMFWYRQDPGLGLRLIYFSYDVKMKEKGDIPEGYSVSREKKERFSLILESASTNQTSMYLCASSFSGTGNTEAFFGQGTRLTVV.

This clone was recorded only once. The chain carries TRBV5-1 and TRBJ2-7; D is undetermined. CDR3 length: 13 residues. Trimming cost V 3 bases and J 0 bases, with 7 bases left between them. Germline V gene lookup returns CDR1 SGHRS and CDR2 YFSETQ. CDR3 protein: CASSSRSSYEQYF. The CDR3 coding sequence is TGCGCCAGCAGCTCCCGGAGCTCCTACGAGCAGTACTTC.

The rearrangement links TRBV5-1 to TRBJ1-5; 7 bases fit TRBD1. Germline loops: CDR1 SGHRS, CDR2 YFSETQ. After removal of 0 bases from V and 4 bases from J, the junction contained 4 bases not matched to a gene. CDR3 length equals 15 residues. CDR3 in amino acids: CASSLDGRGNQPQHF. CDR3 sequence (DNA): TGCGCCAGCAGCTTGGATGGCAGGGGGAATCAGCCCCAGCATTTT. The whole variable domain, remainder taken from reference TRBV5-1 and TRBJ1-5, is KAGVTQTPRYLIKTRGQQVTLSCSPISGHRSVSWYQQTPGQGLQFLFEYFSETQRNKGNFPGRFSGRQFSNSRSEMNVSTLELGDSALYLCASSLDGRGNQPQHFGDGTRLSIL.

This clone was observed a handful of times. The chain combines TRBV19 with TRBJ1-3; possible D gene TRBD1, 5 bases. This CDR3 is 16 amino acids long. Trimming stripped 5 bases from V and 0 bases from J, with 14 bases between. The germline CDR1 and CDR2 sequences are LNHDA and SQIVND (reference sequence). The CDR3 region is CASSPGRRSSGNTIYF. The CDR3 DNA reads TGTGCCAGTAGTCCAGGGAGGCGATCCTCTGGAAACACCATATATTTT.